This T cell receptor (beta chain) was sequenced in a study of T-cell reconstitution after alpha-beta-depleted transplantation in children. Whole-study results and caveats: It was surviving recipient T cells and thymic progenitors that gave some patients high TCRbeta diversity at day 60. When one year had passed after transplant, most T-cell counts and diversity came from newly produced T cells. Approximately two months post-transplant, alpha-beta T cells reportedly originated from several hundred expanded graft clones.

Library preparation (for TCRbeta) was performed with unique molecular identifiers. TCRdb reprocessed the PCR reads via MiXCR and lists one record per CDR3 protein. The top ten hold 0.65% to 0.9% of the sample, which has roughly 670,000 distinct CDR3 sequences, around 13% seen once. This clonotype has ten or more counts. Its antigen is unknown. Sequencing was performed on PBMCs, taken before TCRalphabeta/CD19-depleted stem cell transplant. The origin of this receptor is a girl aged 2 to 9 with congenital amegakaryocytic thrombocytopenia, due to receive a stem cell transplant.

The CDR3 nucleotides are TGCAGTGGGGGCGGAGGTTACCACAATGAGCAGTTCTTC. Translating gives CSGGGGYHNEQFF. The chain combines TRBV20-1 with TRBJ2-1; D tentatively reads TRBD1 or TRBD2 (5 bases each). Trimming took 7 bases from V and 5 from J, leaving 15 bases between them. CDR3 size: 13 residues. Germline assignment: CDR1 DFQATT and CDR2 SNEGSKA (reference sequence).